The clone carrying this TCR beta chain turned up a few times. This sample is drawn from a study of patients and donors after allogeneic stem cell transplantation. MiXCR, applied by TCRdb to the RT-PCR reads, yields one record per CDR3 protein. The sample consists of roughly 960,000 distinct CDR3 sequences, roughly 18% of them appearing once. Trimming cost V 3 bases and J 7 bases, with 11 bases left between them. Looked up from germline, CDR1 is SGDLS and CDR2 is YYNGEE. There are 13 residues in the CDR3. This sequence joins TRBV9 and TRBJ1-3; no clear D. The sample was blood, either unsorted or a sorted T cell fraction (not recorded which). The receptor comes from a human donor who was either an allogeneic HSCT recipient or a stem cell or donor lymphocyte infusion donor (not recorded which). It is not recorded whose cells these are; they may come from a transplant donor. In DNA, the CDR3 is TGTGCCAGCAGCGAGGACGGACGGAACACCATATATTTT. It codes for CASSEDGRNTIYF.